One and the same sample provided the 2 T cell receptor beta chains below, sequenced in a study of early T cells in non-severe SARS-CoV-2 infection. TCRdb redid the calling of the 5' RACE reads with MiXCR, one entry per CDR3 protein. The data hold 80,000 or so distinct CDR3 sequences, with over 12% observed a single time. The material sequenced was whole blood. These receptors were taken from an adult who was a healthcare worker with PCR-confirmed SARS-CoV-2 infection or an uninfected control (not recorded which).

This clonotype was seen at least ten times. V usage is TRBV13 and J usage is TRBJ2-6; the D is unclear. Deletions cut 5 bases from V and 2 bases from J, with 16 bases between. The CDR3 spans 17 residues. CDR1 and CDR2 (germline): PRHDT, FYEKMQ (reference sequence). The CDR3 reads CASSSLIIAPGANVLTF. The CDR3 DNA reads as TGTGCCAGCAGCAGCCTGATAATAGCCCCTGGGGCCAACGTCCTGACTTTC.

The genes are TRBV29-1 and TRBJ2-7; 8 bases match TRBD1. The CDR3 has 11 residues. Germline V gene sequence: CDR1 SQVTM, CDR2 ANQGSEA. Unmatched junction bases numbered 2, after V lost 7 bases and J lost 3 bases. CDR3 protein: CSAGQGYEQYF. CDR3 DNA: TGCAGCGCTGGACAGGGCTACGAGCAGTACTTC.